This T cell receptor beta chain was documented in a study of blood T cell repertoires in COVID-19. CDR1 and CDR2 (germline): SGHTA, FQGNSA. V was pared by 5 bases and J by 2 bases, with 16 bases between. The CDR3 runs 16 residues. Adults between roughly 18 and 90 years of age took part from fewer than 30 US areas. Participants reported their clinical history, and cohort assignment relied on those reports. Some clones are missing from TCRdb's copy, which holds only in-frame ones; the method was immunoSEQ multiplex PCR. Of about 310,000 clones detected, 70% to 90% appear once; the ten largest clones hold over 2%.

This rearrangement joins TRBV7-2 to TRBJ1-3, with D perhaps TRBD1 (6 bases). This receptor was identified in a man aged 30 to 45 who had recovered from COVID-19. Sequences were obtained from PBMCs or T cells enriched from blood (not recorded which). CDR3 amino acids: CASSGRGGQAGNTIYF. In DNA form, the CDR3 reads TGTGCCAGCAGCGGAAGGGGGGGGCAAGCTGGAAACACCATATATTTT.